This note documents a single T cell receptor beta chain sequence. Its matching antigen is unknown. These data belong to a study of cytomegalovirus exposure and HLA in healthy donors. Findings and limits, study-wide: A missense DCLRE1C variant was associated with V- and J-gene trimming of TCR beta chains in a later analysis, and an independent cohort replicated the association.

Trimming left V 0 bases short and J 6 bases short, with 11 bases between. CDR1 is MNHEY, CDR2 SMNVEV, per germline (reference sequence). This CDR3 comprises 15 residues. PCR was performed using 60 Vbeta and 13 Jbeta primers. As processed by the authors: Later analysis identified around 85 million unique TCR beta chains, about 10 million shared. Measured with immunoSEQ multiplex PCR; TCRdb has only the in-frame clones, and not every one. V and J calls and clone size follow that table, whereas D and trimming were derived from the DNA. Of 80,000 or so clones listed, approximately 69% are singletons. The receptor was derived from a man under 40 in good health and CMV-seropositive. The chain links TRBV27 to TRBJ2-2; D remains ambiguous. What was sequenced was PBMCs. CDR3 DNA: TGTGCCAGCAGTTTATCGGGCAGCTACCCCGGGGAGCTGTTTTTT. This gives the protein CASSLSGSYPGELFF.